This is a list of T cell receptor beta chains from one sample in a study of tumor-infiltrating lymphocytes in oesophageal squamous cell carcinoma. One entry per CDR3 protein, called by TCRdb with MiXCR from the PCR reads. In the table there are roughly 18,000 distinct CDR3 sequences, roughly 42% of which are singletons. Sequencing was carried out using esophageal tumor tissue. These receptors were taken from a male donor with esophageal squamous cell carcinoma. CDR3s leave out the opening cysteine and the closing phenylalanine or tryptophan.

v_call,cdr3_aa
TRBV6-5,ASSPTTGTLYEQY
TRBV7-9,ASSLGSNIQY
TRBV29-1,SVPTYNEQF
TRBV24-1,ATSRTGRNEQY
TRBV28,ASTRTSGSQDTQY
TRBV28,ASSFNSVTYEQY
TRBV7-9,ASSLGSAYSYNEQY
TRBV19,ASSSGHGTEAF
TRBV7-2,ASSVRLANEQY
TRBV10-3,AITRTSGGPRDTQY
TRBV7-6,ASSLMRGDRAHTGELF
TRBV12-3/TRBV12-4,ASSRPGQGATEAF
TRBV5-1,ASSLGSYAQETQY
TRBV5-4,ASSSLWGGTETQY
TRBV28,ASGGSSYEQY
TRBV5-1,ASSLESGRAYEQY
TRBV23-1,ASSQTLGWEAF
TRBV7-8,ASSLANGETQY
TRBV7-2,ASSSGLSGDEQY
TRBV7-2,ASSSDLFSYNEQF
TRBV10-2,ASSQTGTSGRILFEQY
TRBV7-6,ASSSGLVETQY
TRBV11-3,ASSLGGQQETQY
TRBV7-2,ASSFGGSNEQF
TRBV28,ASSVDGGKETQY
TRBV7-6,ASSLSLGQETQY
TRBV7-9,ASSLQGGQYNEQF
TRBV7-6,ASSPSGISTDTQY
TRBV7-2,ASSPAVDVEQY
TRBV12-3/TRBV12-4,ASRRTGGFNYEQY
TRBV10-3,AISESGASTDTQY
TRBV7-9,ASSLPEGGTDTQY
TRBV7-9,ASSLATQTGHGYT
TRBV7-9,ASSLAAGANEQF
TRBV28,ASTLGGGLNEKLF
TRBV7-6,ASSKTGTYEQY
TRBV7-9,ASSSWTVSSYNEQF
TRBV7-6,ASSYGTSGYNEQY
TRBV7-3,ASSLMGTSGGPDTQY
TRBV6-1,ASRRRQGFGNTGELF
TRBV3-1,ASRLSGFYNEQF